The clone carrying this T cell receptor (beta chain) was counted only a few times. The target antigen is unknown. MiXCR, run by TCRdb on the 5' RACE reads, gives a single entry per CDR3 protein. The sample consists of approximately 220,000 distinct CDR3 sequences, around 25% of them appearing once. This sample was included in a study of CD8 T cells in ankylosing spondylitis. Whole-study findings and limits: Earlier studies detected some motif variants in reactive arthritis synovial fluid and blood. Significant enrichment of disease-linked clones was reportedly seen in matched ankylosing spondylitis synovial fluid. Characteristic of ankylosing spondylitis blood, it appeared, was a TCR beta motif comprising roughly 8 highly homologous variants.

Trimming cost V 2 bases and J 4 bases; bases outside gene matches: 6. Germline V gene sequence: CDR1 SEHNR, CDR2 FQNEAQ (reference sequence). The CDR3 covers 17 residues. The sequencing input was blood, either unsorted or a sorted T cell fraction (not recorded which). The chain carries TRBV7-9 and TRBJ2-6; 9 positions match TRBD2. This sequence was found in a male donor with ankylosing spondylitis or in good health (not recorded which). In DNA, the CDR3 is TGTGCCAGCAGCTTACGGCTAGCGGGAACCGGGGCCAACGTCCTGACTTTC. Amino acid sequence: CASSLRLAGTGANVLTF.